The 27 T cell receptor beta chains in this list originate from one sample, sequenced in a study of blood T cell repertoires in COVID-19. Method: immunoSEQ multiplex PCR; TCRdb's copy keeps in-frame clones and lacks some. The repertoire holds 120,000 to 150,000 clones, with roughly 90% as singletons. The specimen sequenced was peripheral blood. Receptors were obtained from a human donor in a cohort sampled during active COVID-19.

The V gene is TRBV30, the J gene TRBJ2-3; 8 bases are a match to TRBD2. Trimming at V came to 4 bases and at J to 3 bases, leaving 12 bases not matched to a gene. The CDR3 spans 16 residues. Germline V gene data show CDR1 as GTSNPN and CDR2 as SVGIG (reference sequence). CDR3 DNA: TGTGCCTGGAAGGGCTGGGCGGGAGGTATTACAGATACGCAGTATTTT. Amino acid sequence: CAWKGWAGGITDTQYF.

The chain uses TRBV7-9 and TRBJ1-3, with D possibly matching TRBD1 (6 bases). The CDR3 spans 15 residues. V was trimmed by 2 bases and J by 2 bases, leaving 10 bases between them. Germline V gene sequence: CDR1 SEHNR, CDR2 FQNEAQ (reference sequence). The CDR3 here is CASSLLRGPGNTIYF. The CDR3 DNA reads TGTGCCAGCAGCTTACTCAGGGGCCCTGGAAACACCATATATTTT.

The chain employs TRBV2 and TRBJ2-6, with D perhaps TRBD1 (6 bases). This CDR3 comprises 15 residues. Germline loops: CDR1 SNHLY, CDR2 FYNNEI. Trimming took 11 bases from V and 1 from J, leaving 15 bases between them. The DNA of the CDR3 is TGTGCCTCCGAGAGGGGGTCGTCTGGGGCCAACGTCCTGACTTTC. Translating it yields CASERGSSGANVLTF.

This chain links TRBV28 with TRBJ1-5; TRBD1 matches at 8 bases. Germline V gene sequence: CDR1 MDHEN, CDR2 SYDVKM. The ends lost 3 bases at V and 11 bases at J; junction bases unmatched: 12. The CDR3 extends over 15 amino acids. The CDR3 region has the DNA TGTGCCAGCAGTTTTCAGGGGGCTGGAATCAGGGCCCAGCATTTT. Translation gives CASSFQGAGIRAQHF.

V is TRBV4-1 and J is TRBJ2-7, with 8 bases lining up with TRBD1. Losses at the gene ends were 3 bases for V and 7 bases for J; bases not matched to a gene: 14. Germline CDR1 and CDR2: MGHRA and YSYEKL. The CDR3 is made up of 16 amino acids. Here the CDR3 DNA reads TGCGCCAGCAGCCAGTATCCGGGACAGGCGATCCCGGAGCAGTACTTC. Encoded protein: CASSQYPGQAIPEQYF.

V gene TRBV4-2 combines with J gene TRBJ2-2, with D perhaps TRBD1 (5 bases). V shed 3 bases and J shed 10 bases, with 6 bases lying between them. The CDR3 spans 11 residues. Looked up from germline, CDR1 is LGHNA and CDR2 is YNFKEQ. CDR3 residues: CASSQGPELFF. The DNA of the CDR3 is TGTGCCAGCAGCCAGGGGCCGGAGCTGTTTTTT.

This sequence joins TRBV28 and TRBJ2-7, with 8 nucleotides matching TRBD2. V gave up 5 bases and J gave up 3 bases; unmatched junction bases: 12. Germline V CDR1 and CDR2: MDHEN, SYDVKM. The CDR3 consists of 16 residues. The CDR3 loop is CASSPPRGSGVYEQYF. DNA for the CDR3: TGTGCCAGCAGTCCTCCCCGTGGTAGCGGGGTCTACGAGCAGTACTTC.

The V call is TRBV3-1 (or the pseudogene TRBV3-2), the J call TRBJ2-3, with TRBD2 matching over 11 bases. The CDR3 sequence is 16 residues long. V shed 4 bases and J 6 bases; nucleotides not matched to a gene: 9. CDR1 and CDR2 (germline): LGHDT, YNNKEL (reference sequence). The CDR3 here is CASSPALAGARDTQYF. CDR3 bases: TGTGCCAGCAGCCCAGCACTAGCGGGGGCAAGGGATACGCAGTATTTT.

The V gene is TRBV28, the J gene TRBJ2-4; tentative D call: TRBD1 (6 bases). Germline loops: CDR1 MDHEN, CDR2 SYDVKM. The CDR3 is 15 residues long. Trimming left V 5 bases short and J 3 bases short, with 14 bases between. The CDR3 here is CASSGTGFVKNIQYF. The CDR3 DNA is TGTGCCAGCAGTGGAACAGGGTTTGTCAAAAACATTCAGTACTTC. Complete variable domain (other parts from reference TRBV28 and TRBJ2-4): DVKVTQSSRYLVKRTGEKVFLECVQDMDHENMFWYRQDPGLGLRLIYFSYDVKMKEKGDIPEGYSVSREKKERFSLILESASTNQTSMYLCASSGTGFVKNIQYFGAGTRLSVL.

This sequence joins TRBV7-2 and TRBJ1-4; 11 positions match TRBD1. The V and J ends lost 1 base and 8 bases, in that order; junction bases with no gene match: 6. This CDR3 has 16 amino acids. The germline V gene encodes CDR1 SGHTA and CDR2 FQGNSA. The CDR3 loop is CASSLVRGQGVEKLFF. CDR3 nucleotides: TGTGCCAGCAGCTTAGTCCGGGGACAGGGGGTGGAAAAACTGTTTTTT.

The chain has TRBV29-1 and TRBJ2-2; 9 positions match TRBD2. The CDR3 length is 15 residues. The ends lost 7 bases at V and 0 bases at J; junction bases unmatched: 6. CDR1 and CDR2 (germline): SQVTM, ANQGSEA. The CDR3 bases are TGCAGCGCGCTAGCGGGGACGACGAACACCGGGGAGCTGTTTTTT. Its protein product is CSALAGTTNTGELFF.

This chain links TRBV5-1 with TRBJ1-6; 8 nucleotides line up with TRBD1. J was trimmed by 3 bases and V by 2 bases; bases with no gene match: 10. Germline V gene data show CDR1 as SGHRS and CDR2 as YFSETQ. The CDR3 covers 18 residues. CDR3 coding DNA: TGCGCCAGCAGCTTCCCGGAGACAGGGGATTACTATAATTCACCCCTCCACTTT. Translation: CASSFPETGDYYNSPLHF.

Here the CDR3 DNA reads TGTGCCTGGAGTGTCCCCCTACCCGGGGCTGAAGCTTTCTTT. It translates to CAWSVPLPGAEAFF. V usage is TRBV30 and J usage is TRBJ1-1; D gene unclear. The CDR3 covers 14 residues. CDR1 and CDR2 from the germline V gene are GTSNPN and SVGIG (reference sequence). The germline V and J ends were trimmed by 0 bases and 6 bases, with 14 bases remaining between them.

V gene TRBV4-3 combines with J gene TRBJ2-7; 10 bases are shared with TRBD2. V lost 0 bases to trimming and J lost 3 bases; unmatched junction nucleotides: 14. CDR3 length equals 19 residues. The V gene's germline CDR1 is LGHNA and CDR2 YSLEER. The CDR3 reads CASSQDLGASGRGGYEQYF. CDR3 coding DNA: TGCGCCAGCAGCCAAGATCTAGGGGCTAGCGGGAGAGGCGGCTACGAGCAGTACTTC.

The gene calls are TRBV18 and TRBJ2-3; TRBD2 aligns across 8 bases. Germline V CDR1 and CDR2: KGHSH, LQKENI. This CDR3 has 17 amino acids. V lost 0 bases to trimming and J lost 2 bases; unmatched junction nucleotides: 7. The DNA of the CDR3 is TGTGCCAGCTCACCACCTACCGGGAGGGTTCCCACAGATACGCAGTATTTT. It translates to CASSPPTGRVPTDTQYF.

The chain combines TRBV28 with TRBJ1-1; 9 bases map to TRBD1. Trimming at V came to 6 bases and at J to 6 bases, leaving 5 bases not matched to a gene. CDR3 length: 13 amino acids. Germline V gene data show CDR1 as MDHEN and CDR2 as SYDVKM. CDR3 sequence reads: CASRRDRAAEAFF. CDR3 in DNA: TGTGCCAGCAGACGGGACAGGGCAGCTGAAGCTTTCTTT.

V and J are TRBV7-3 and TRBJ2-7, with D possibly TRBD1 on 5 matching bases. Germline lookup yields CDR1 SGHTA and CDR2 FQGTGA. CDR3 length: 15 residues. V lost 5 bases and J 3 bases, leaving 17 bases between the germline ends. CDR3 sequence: CASSPTGLGLYEQYF. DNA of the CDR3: TGTGCCAGCAGCCCGACCGGGTTGGGGCTCTACGAGCAGTACTTC.

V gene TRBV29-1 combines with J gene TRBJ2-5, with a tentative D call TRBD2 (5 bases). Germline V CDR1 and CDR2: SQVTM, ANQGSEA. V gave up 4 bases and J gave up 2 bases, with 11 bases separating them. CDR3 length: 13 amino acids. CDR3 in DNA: TGCAGCGTTGGCGTGGGAGCACAAGAGACCCAGTACTTC. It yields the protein CSVGVGAQETQYF.

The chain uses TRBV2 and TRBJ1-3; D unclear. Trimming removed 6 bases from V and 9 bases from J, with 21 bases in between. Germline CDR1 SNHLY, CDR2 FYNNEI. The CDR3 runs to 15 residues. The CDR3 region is CASRPTHGLGSTIYF. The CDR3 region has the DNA TGTGCCAGCAGACCGACACATGGTTTAGGGAGCACCATATATTTT.

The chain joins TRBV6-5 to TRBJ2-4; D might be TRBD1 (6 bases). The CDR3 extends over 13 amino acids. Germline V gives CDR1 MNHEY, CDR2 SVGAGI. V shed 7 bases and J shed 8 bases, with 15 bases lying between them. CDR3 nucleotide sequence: TGTGCCAGCAACCGACAGGTTGGGGACATTCAGTACTTC. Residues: CASNRQVGDIQYF.

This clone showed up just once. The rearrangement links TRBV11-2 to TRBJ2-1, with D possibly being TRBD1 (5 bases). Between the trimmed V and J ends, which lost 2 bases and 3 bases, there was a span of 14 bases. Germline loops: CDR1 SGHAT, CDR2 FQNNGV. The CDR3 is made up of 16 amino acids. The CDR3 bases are TGTGCCAGCAGCTTAACCCCCCGGCAGGGCTACAATGAGCAGTTCTTC. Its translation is CASSLTPRQGYNEQFF.

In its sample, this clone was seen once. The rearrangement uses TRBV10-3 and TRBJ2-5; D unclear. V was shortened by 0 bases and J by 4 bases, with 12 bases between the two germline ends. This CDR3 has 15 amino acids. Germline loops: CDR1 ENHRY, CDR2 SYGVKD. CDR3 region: CAISESRPSSETQYF. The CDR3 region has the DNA TGTGCCATCAGTGAGTCGCGGCCGTCGTCAGAGACCCAGTACTTC.

DNA for the CDR3: TGTGCCAGCTCGTCGCCTCGGACAGGGAAGAACACTGAAGCTTTCTTT. It translates to CASSSPRTGKNTEAFF. The chain carries TRBV18 and TRBJ1-1, with 8 bases fitting TRBD1. The CDR3 length is 16 residues. Germline values: CDR1 KGHSH, CDR2 LQKENI. Trimming at V came to 6 bases and at J to 1 base, leaving 10 bases not matched to a gene.

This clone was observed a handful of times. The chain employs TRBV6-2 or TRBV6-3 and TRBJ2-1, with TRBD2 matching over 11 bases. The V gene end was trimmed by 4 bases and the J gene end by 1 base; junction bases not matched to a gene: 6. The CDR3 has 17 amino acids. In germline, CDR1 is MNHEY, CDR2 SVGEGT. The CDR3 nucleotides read TGTGCCAGCAGTTCTTCTAGCGGGAGGTTGTCCTACAATGAGCAGTTCTTC. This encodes CASSSSSGRLSYNEQFF.

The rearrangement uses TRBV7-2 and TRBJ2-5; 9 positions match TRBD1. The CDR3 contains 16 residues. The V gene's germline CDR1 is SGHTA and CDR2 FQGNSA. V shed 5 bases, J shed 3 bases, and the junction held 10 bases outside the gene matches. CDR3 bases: TGTGCCAGCAGCCCCGGGGGGACAGGGAACGAAGAGACCCAGTACTTC. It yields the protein CASSPGGTGNEETQYF.

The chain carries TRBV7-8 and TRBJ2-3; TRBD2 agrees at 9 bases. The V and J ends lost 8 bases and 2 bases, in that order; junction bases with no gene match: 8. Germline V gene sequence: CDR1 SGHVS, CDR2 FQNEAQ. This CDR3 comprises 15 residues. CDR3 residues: CASGLAGTTTDTQYF. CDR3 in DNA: TGTGCCAGCGGGCTAGCGGGGACCACCACAGATACGCAGTATTTT.

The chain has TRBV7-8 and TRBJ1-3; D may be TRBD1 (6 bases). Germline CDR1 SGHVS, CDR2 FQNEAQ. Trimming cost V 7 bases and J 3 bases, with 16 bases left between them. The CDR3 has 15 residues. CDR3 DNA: TGTGCCAGCACCAATGTGGGGGCTGGTGGAAACACCATATATTTT. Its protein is CASTNVGAGGNTIYF.